This TCR beta chain was sequenced in a study of OX40 agonist ivuxolimab in advanced cancers. Study in general: Ivuxolimab, which is an agonistic anti-OX40 (CD134) antibody, was administered to the patients. In this trial design, patients received ivuxolimab intravenously at 0.01 to 10 mg/kg every 2 weeks. A history of anti-PD-1, anti-PD-L1 or anti-CTLA-4 therapy was acceptable, and over 35% had some.

Method: immunoSEQ multiplex PCR; TCRdb's copy keeps in-frame clones and lacks some. The repertoire has 35,000 to 45,000 clones, about 80% of them found once; the top ten carry 12%. The receptor was isolated from an adult with an advanced solid tumor such as melanoma, head and neck, liver or kidney cancer. The material sequenced was CD4+ or CD8+ T cells sorted from blood, taken in a trial of the OX40 agonist ivuxolimab.

CDR3 DNA sequence: TGTGCCATCAGTGACAAACAGGGGGCTCTCGGCAATGAGCAGTTCTTC. As protein: CAISDKQGALGNEQFF. V is TRBV10-3 and J is TRBJ2-1; TRBD1 matches 9 bases. This CDR3 contains 16 residues. The V and J ends lost 3 bases and 6 bases, in that order; junction bases with no gene match: 9. The germline CDR1 and CDR2 sequences are ENHRY and SYGVKD.